These 15 T cell receptor beta chains came from one sample sequenced in a study of T-cell reconstitution after alpha-beta-depleted transplantation in children. Unique molecular identifiers were used in preparing the TCRbeta library. TCRdb re-called the PCR reads through MiXCR, storing one row per CDR3 protein. Of approximately 190,000 distinct CDR3 sequences in the sample, around 8.4% were seen once. Sequences were derived from PBMCs, mostly from graft donor cells, sampled 360 days after TCRalphabeta/CD19-depleted stem cell transplant. These receptors were taken from a male patient between 2 and 15 years old who had a stem cell transplant for acute myeloid leukemia, so the T cells may come from the graft donor.

The genes are TRBV20-1 and TRBJ2-1, with 8 nucleotides matching TRBD1. The CDR3 spans 12 residues. Germline CDR1 and CDR2: DFQATT and SNEGSKA (reference sequence). The J segment lost 7 bases and the V segment lost 5 bases, leaving 4 bases of the junction unmatched. The CDR3 here is CSAFDRGNEQFF. CDR3 DNA sequence: TGCAGTGCTTTCGACAGGGGAAATGAGCAGTTCTTC.

The gene calls are TRBV7-9 and TRBJ1-2; D not resolved. Germline V CDR1 and CDR2: SEHNR, FQNEAQ (reference sequence). CDR3 size: 13 residues. V was clipped by 5 bases and J by 7 bases, with 14 bases between them. CDR3 residues: CASSPQGASGYTF. In DNA form, the CDR3 reads TGTGCCAGCAGCCCCCAAGGAGCCTCTGGCTACACCTTC.

This clonotype has ten or more counts. The chain uses TRBV4-2 and TRBJ2-1, with D tentatively TRBD2 (7 bases). The germline V gene has CDR1 LGHNA and CDR2 YNFKEQ. The V gene lost 4 bases and the J gene lost 8 bases, with 18 bases spanning the gap. The CDR3 spans 15 residues. As DNA, the CDR3 is TGTGCCAGCAGCCGACTCGTAGGGGGGGACGATGAGCAGTTCTTC. It specifies CASSRLVGGDDEQFF.

This clonotype was recorded many times. The rearrangement uses TRBV12-3 or TRBV12-4 and TRBJ1-2; tentative D call: TRBD1 (6 bases). V lost 4 bases and J 4 bases, leaving 7 bases between the germline ends. The CDR3 extends over 12 amino acids. CDR3 in amino acids: CASSSTGYGYTF. The CDR3 nucleotides are TGTGCCAGCAGTTCGACAGGCTATGGCTACACCTTC.

In this sample, this clonotype turned up many times. The chain combines TRBV6-5 with TRBJ2-3; D is unclear. CDR1 and CDR2 from the germline V gene are MNHEY and SVGAGI. Trimming left V 2 bases short and J 2 bases short, with 11 bases between. This CDR3 is built from 15 residues. CDR3 sequence reads: CASSYRGQTTDTQYF. The CDR3 nucleotides are TGTGCCAGCAGTTACCGCGGCCAGACCACAGATACGCAGTATTTT.

This clonotype was seen at least ten times. The gene calls are TRBV20-1 and TRBJ2-3; 8 bases line up with TRBD2. CDR3 length: 15 amino acids. Unmatched junction bases numbered 7, after V lost 3 bases and J lost 2 bases. Germline V gives CDR1 DFQATT, CDR2 SNEGSKA (reference sequence). In DNA, the CDR3 is TGCAGTGCTAGCGGAGGGACTAGATCCACAGATACGCAGTATTTT. Translating gives CSASGGTRSTDTQYF.

The V call is TRBV20-1, the J call TRBJ1-5; D remains ambiguous. This CDR3 spans 13 amino acids. Germline lookup yields CDR1 DFQATT and CDR2 SNEGSKA (reference sequence). V lost 5 bases and J 3 bases, leaving 11 bases between the germline ends. In DNA, the CDR3 is TGCAGTGCTCACAGCAGAGTCAATCAGCCCCAGCATTTT. Encoded protein: CSAHSRVNQPQHF.

This clonotype has more than one count but fewer than ten. The chain employs TRBV5-1 and TRBJ2-5, with TRBD2 matching 14 bases. Looked up from germline, CDR1 is SGHRS and CDR2 is YFSETQ. CDR3 length equals 17 residues. With 4 bases clipped from V and 3 bases from J, the junction kept 8 bases outside the gene matches. The CDR3 spells CASSRTPGLAGEETQYF. The DNA for the CDR3 is TGCGCCAGCAGCAGAACTCCGGGACTAGCGGGAGAAGAGACCCAGTACTTC. Variable domain in full (rest from reference TRBV5-1 and TRBJ2-5): KAGVTQTPRYLIKTRGQQVTLSCSPISGHRSVSWYQQTPGQGLQFLFEYFSETQRNKGNFPGRFSGRQFSNSRSEMNVSTLELGDSALYLCASSRTPGLAGEETQYFGPGTRLLVL.

In this sample, this clonotype turned up many times. The chain uses TRBV20-1 and TRBJ2-1; D remains unclear. Trimming left V 2 bases short and J 3 bases short, with 11 bases between. Germline CDR1 DFQATT, CDR2 SNEGSKA (reference sequence). CDR3 length: 14 residues. CDR3 sequence (DNA): TGCAGTGCTAGAAAGGCAGCTAACTACAATGAGCAGTTCTTC. It is translated as CSARKAANYNEQFF.

The chain carries TRBV20-1 and TRBJ2-5; D ambiguous. The CDR3 has 15 amino acids. Germline values: CDR1 DFQATT, CDR2 SNEGSKA (reference sequence). Trimming removed 8 bases at V and 5 bases at J, with 24 bases between. The CDR3 here is CSPKPRAGLRETQYF. CDR3 DNA sequence: TGCAGTCCCAAGCCACGGGCAGGTCTACGGGAGACCCAGTACTTC.

This chain links TRBV5-1 with TRBJ2-3; TRBD2 is a possible D gene (5 bases). The CDR3 totals 15 residues. Trimming left V 0 bases short and J 2 bases short, with 10 bases between. Germline V gene sequence: CDR1 SGHRS, CDR2 YFSETQ. CDR3 protein: CASSLGAADTDTQYF. In nucleotides, the CDR3 is TGCGCCAGCAGCTTGGGGGCAGCGGACACAGATACGCAGTATTTT.

This clonotype was observed many times. The rearrangement uses TRBV12-3 or TRBV12-4 and TRBJ2-7, with 10 bases fitting TRBD2. V lost 5 bases to trimming and J lost 2 bases; unmatched junction nucleotides: 6. The CDR3 is 15 amino acids. The CDR3 loop is CASSPRTSGPYEQYF. In nucleotides, the CDR3 is TGTGCCAGCAGTCCTCGGACTAGCGGTCCCTACGAGCAGTACTTC.

This clonotype was observed a few times. The V gene is TRBV4-1, the J gene TRBJ2-7; D is ambiguous. The germline V gene encodes CDR1 MGHRA and CDR2 YSYEKL. Trimming removed 1 base from V and 7 bases from J, with 17 bases in between. CDR3 length equals 15 residues. This CDR3 reads CASSQVADKLWEQYF. Written as DNA, the CDR3 is TGCGCCAGCAGCCAAGTAGCAGACAAACTATGGGAGCAGTACTTC.

This clonotype was seen at least ten times. The rearrangement links TRBV25-1 to TRBJ2-5; D is undetermined. The CDR3 is 11 residues long. Deletions cut 4 bases from V and 4 bases from J, with 4 bases between. Germline V gene data show CDR1 as MGHDK and CDR2 as SYGVNS. CDR3 sequence reads: CASSGIETQYF. CDR3 nucleotides: TGTGCCAGCAGTGGCATAGAGACCCAGTACTTC.

This clonotype came up many times. The chain's CDR3 is CASSQVGLAALNTGELFF. The CDR3 DNA reads as TGCGCCAGCAGCCAGGTAGGACTAGCGGCGCTGAACACCGGGGAGCTGTTTTTT. The V and J genes are TRBV4-1 and TRBJ2-2, with 10 bases aligning to TRBD2. V trimming: 3 bases; J trimming: 1 base; junction bases outside the gene matches: 8. Germline V lookup: CDR1 MGHRA, CDR2 YSYEKL. This CDR3 contains 18 residues.